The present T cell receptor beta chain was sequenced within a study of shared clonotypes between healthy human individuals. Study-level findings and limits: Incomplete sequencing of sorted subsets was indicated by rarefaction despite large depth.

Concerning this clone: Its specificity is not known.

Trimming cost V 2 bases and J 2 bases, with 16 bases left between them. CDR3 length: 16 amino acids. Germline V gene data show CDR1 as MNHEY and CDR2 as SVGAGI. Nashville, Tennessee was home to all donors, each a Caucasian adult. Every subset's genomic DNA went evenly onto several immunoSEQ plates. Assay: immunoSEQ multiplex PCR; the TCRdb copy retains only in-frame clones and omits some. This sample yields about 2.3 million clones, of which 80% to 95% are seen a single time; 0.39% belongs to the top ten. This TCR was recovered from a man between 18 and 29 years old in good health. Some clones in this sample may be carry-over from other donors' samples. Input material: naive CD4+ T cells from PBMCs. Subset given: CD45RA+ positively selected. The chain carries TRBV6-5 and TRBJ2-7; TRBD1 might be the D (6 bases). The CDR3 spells CASSYALDRRAYEQYF. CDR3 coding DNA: TGTGCCAGCAGTTACGCCCTCGACAGGCGCGCCTACGAGCAGTACTTC.